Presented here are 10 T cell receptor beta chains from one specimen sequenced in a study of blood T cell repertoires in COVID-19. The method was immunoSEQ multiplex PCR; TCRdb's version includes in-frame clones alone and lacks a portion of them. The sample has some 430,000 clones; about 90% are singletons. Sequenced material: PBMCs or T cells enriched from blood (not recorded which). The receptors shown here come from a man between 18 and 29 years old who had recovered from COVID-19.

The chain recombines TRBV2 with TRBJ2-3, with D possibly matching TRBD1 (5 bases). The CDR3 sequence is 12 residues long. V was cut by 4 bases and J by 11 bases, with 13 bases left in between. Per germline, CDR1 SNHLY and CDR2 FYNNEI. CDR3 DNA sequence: TGTGCCAGCAGTGCCGGAACAGGTTGGCAGTATTTT. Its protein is CASSAGTGWQYF.

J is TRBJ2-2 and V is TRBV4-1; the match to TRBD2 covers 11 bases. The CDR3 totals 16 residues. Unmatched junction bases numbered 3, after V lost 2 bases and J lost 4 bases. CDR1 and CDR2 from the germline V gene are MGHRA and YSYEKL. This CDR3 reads CASSQLAGGSTGELFF. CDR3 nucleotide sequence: TGCGCCAGCAGCCAACTAGCGGGGGGTTCCACCGGGGAGCTGTTTTTT.

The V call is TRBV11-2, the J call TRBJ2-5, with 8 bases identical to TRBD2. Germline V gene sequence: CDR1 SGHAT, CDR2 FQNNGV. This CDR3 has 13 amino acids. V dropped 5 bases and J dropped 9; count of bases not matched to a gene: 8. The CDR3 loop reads CASSNSGGAAQYF. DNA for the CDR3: TGTGCCAGCAGCAACTCCGGGGGGGCGGCCCAGTACTTC.

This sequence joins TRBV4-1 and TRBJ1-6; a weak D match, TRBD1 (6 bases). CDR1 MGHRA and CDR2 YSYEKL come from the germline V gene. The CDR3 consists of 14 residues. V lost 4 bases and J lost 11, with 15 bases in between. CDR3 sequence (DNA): TGCGCCAGCAGCCTCTCCGGGACAAATACACCCCTCCACTTT. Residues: CASSLSGTNTPLHF.

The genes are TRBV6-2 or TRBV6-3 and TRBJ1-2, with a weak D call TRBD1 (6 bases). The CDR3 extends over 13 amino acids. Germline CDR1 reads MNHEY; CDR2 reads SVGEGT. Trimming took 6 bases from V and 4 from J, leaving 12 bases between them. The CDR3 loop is CASSGGTVYGYTF. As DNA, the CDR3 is TGTGCCAGCAGCGGGGGCACGGTCTATGGCTACACCTTC.

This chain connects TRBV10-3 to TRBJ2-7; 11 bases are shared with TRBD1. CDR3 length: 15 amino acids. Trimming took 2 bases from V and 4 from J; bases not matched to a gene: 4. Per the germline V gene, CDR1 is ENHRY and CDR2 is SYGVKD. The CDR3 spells CAISEGQGAWYEQYF. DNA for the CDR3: TGTGCCATCAGTGAGGGACAGGGGGCCTGGTACGAGCAGTACTTC.

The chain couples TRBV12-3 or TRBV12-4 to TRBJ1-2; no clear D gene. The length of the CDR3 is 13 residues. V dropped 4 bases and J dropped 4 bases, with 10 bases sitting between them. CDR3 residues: CASSSQPPYGYTF. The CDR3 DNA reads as TGTGCCAGCAGTTCACAACCGCCCTATGGCTACACCTTC.

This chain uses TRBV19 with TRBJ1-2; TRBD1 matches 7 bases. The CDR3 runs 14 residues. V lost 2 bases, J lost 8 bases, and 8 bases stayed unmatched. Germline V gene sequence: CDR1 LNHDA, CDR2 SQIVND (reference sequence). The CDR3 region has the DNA TGTGCCAGTAGTATACCGGGACAGCACCTCGGCTACACCTTC. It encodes CASSIPGQHLGYTF.

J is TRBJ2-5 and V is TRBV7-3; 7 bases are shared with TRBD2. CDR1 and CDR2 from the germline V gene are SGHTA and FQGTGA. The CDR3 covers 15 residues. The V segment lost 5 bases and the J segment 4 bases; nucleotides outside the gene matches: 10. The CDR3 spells CASSPGTKPRETQYF. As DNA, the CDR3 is TGTGCCAGCAGCCCCGGGACTAAACCCCGAGAGACCCAGTACTTC.

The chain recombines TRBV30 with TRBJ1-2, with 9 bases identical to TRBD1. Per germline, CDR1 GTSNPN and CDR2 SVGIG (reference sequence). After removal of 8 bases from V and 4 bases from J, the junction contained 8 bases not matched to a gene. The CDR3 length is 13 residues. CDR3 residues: CAGQGKLVYGYTF. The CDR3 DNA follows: TGTGCCGGACAGGGGAAGTTAGTCTATGGCTACACCTTC. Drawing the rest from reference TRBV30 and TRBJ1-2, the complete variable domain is SQTIHQWPATLVQPVGSPLSLECTVEGTSNPNLYWYRQAAGRGLQLLFYSVGIGQISSEVPQNLSASRPQDRQFILSSKKLLLSDSGFYLCAGQGKLVYGYTFGSGTRLTVV.